A single sample is the source of the 3 T cell receptor beta chains below, sequenced in a study of neurological immune-mediated disorders. TCRdb called the 5' RACE reads again in MiXCR, with one record for every CDR3 protein. The sample carries 30,000 to 45,000 distinct CDR3 sequences, approximately 10% recorded once. Sequencing was performed on CD4+ T cells from blood. These receptors were collected from a woman under 40 with HTLV-1-associated myelopathy (HAM/TSP).

This clonotype was observed many times. The chain is built from TRBV20-1 and TRBJ1-1; 9 positions agree with TRBD1. The CDR3 consists of 12 residues. Germline V gene sequence: CDR1 DFQATT, CDR2 SNEGSKA (reference sequence). With V trimmed by 5 bases and J by 5 bases, 3 bases remained unmatched. The CDR3 region is CSALTGGTEAFF. The DNA for the CDR3 is TGCAGTGCTTTGACAGGGGGGACTGAAGCTTTCTTT.

This clonotype has a count of ten or more. J is TRBJ2-7 and V is TRBV11-3, with TRBD1 matching 8 bases. The V gene end was trimmed by 5 bases and the J gene end by 3 bases; junction bases not matched to a gene: 9. CDR3 length equals 15 residues. The germline gives CDR1 SGHNT, CDR2 YENEEA. The CDR3 here is CASSPRPGQGYEQYF. CDR3 DNA: TGTGCCAGCAGCCCCAGACCTGGACAGGGCTACGAGCAGTACTTC.

The sample holds many counts of this clonotype. V and J are TRBV15 and TRBJ1-5; TRBD1 matches at 9 bases. The CDR3 contains 17 residues. With 1 base clipped from V and 3 bases from J, the junction kept 7 bases outside the gene matches. Germline V gene data show CDR1 as LNHNV and CDR2 as YYDKDF (reference sequence). DNA for the CDR3: TGTGCCACCAGCAGAGGGGGACAGGGAAGGGTCAATCAGCCCCAGCATTTT. It specifies CATSRGGQGRVNQPQHF.